The following is a T cell receptor (beta chain) sequence with its context. What it binds is unknown. TCR beta VDJ and CDR3 profiles were obtained from a genomic DNA template. TCRdb fed the reads into MiXCR, producing one record per CDR3 protein. The data show 150,000 to 200,000 distinct CDR3 sequences, about three fifths seen once. The data stem from a study of CD8+CD57+ T cells in acquired aplastic anemia. At the level of the study: The study obtained an average of 3.2 ug of DNA from sorted CD4+ and CD8+ cells. Study-wide results and caveats: Patients and controls turned out to have roughly 29 CD8+ CDR3 sequences in common. Significant differences in CD8+ Simpson's diversity were not observed between patients and controls.

The CDR3 length is 15 residues. Trimming took 8 bases from V and 3 from J, leaving 20 bases between them. Germline V lookup: CDR1 LNHDA, CDR2 SQIVND (reference sequence). Sample: sorted CD4+, CD8+, or CD8+CD57+ T cells (not recorded which) from PBMCs. The genes are TRBV19 and TRBJ2-7, with D unresolved. This TCR was recovered from a human donor with severe aplastic anemia or a healthy control (not recorded which). The CDR3 reads CASAAVDTRVYEQYF. Written as DNA, the CDR3 is TGTGCCAGTGCTGCGGTAGATACCCGCGTCTACGAGCAGTACTTC.